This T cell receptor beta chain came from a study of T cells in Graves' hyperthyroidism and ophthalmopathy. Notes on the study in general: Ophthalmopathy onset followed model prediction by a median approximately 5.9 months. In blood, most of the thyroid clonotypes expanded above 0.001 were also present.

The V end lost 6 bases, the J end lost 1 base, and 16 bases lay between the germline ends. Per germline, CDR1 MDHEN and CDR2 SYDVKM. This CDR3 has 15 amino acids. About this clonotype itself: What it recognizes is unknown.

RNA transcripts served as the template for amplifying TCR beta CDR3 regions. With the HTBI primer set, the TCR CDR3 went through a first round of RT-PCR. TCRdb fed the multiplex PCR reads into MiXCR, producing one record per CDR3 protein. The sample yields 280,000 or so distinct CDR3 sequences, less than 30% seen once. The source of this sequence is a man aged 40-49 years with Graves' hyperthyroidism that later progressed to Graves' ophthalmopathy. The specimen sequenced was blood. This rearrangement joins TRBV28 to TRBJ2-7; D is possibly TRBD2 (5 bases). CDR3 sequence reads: CASSSPSSVSYEQYF. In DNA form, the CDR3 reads TGTGCCAGCAGCTCCCCTAGCTCAGTTTCCTACGAGCAGTACTTC. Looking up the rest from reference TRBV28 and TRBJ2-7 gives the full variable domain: DVKVTQSSRYLVKRTGEKVFLECVQDMDHENMFWYRQDPGLGLRLIYFSYDVKMKEKGDIPEGYSVSREKKERFSLILESASTNQTSMYLCASSSPSSVSYEQYFGPGTRLTVT.